This is a list of T cell receptor beta chains from one sample in a study of cytomegalovirus exposure and HLA in healthy donors. Profiling relied on immunoSEQ multiplex PCR, and the TCRdb table lists in-frame clones only, not all of them. Of more than 95,000 clones in the sample, about two thirds were seen once. The sequenced material came from PBMCs. These TCRs come from a man aged 30 to 39 in good health and CMV-seronegative. Each CDR3 is given with its conserved first and last residue. The order of the fields is D gene, V gene, J gene, clone size, CDR3 protein, CDR3 DNA. The D gene is left open where the match is weak. Size values are once, few and many counts, or a class for expanded clones, and some rows have none.

>TRBD1|TRBV10-3|TRBJ2-2|-
CAISDRTGGVGGELFF
TGTGCCATCAGTGACCGGACAGGGGGCGTTGGGGGGGAGCTGTTTTTT
>-|TRBV10-3|TRBJ1-4|-
CAISAQGTTNEKLFF
TGTGCCATCAGTGCACAGGGTACAACTAATGAAAAACTGTTTTTT
>TRBD2|TRBV9|TRBJ2-2|few
CASSRIAGDITGELFF
TGTGCCAGCAGCCGCATAGCGGGGGACATCACCGGGGAGCTGTTTTTT
>TRBD1|TRBV7-9|TRBJ1-5|-
CASSATGAQPQHF
TGTGCCAGCAGCGCCACAGGGGCTCAGCCCCAGCATTTT
>TRBD1|TRBV9|TRBJ2-3|-
CASSARDRASDTQYF
TGTGCCAGCAGCGCCCGGGACAGGGCATCAGATACGCAGTATTTT
>-|TRBV4-3|TRBJ2-1|-
CASSQGLGPYNEQFF
TGCGCCAGCAGCCAAGGCCTGGGGCCATACAATGAGCAGTTCTTC
>TRBD2|TRBV7-3|TRBJ2-3|-
CASSLIAGGVRDTQYF
TGTGCCAGCAGCTTGATAGCGGGGGGCGTGAGGGATACGCAGTATTTT
>TRBD1|TRBV2|TRBJ1-1|-
CASSAVRGHVNTEAFF
TGTGCCAGCAGTGCGGTCAGGGGGCACGTGAACACTGAAGCTTTCTTT
>-|TRBV7-2|TRBJ1-1|-
CASSPPGLRTEAFF
TGTGCCAGCAGCCCTCCAGGGTTGAGGACTGAAGCTTTCTTT
>-|TRBV6-1|TRBJ1-3|-
CASSDQTGTGNTIYF
TGTGCCAGCAGTGATCAAACAGGGACTGGAAACACCATATATTTT
>-|TRBV2|TRBJ2-7|-
CASSLQGPYEQYF
TGTGCCAGCAGCCTACAGGGTCCCTACGAGCAGTACTTC
>-|TRBV7-9|TRBJ1-2|-
CASSPTQGNYGYTF
TGTGCCAGCAGCCCCACCCAGGGAAACTATGGCTACACCTTC
>-|TRBV5-1|TRBJ1-4|-
CASSPRPGGVPNEKLFF
TGCGCCAGCAGCCCCCGCCCCGGAGGAGTTCCAAATGAAAAACTGTTTTTT
>-|TRBV5-1|TRBJ1-1|-
CASSSSGNTEAFF
TGCGCCAGCAGCTCGTCGGGTAACACTGAAGCTTTCTTT
>-|TRBV5-5|TRBJ2-7|-
CASSNLRGAYEQYF
TGTGCCAGCAGCAACCTCCGGGGGGCGTACGAGCAGTACTTC
>-|TRBV5-6|TRBJ2-7|-
CASSLDSSSYEQYF
TGTGCCAGCAGCTTGGACAGTTCCTCCTACGAGCAGTACTTC
>TRBD1|TRBV5-1|TRBJ2-7|-
CASSPRDSHYEQYF
TGCGCCAGCAGCCCTCGGGACAGTCACTACGAGCAGTACTTC
>TRBD1|TRBV5-1|TRBJ2-3|-
CASSLREQGAGSDTQYF
TGCGCCAGCAGCTTGAGGGAACAGGGGGCGGGCTCAGATACGCAGTATTTT
>-|TRBV2|TRBJ2-7|once
CASSDSGSYEQYF
TGTGCCAGCAGTGATTCCGGCTCCTACGAGCAGTACTTC